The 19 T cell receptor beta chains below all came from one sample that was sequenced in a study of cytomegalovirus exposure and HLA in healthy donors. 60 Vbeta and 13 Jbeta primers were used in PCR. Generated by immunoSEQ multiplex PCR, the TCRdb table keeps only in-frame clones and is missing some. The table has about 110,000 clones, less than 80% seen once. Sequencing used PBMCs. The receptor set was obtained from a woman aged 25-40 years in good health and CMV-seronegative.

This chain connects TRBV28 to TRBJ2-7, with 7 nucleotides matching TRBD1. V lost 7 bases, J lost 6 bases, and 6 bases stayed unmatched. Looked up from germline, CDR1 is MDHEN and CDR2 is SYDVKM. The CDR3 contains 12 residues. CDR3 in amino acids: CASMGDSSEQYF. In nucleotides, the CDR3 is TGTGCCAGCATGGGGGACAGCAGCGAGCAGTACTTC.

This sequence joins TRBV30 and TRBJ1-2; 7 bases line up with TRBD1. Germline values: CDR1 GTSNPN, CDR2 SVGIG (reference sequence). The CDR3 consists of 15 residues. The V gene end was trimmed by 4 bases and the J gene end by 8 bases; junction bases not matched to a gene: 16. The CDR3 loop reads CAWTLTGTVRSGYTF. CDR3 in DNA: TGTGCCTGGACACTAACCGGGACAGTAAGGTCGGGCTACACCTTC.

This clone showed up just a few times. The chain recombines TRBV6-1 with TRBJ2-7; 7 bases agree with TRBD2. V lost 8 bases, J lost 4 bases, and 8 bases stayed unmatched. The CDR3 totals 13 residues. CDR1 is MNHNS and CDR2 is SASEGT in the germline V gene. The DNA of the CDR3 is TGTGCCAGCGATGGACTAGGACTATACGAGCAGTACTTC. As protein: CASDGLGLYEQYF.

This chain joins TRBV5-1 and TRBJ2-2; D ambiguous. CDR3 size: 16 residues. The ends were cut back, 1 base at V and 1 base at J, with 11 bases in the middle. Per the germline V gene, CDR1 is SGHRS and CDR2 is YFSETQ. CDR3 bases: TGCGCCAGCAGCTTGCTGGCGGTAGGGAACACCGGGGAGCTGTTTTTT. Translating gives CASSLLAVGNTGELFF.

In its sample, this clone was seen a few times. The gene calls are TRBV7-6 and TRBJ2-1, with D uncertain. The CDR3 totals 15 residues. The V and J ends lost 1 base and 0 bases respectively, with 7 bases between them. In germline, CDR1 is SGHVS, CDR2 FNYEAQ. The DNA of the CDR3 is TGTGCCAGCAGCTTAGGACTCGGCTCCTACAATGAGCAGTTCTTC. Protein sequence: CASSLGLGSYNEQFF.

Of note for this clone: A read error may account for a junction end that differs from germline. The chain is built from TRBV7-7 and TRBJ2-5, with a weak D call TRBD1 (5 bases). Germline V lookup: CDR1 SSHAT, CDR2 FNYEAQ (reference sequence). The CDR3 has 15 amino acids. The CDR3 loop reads CASSPGRTLKETQYF. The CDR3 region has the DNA TGTGCTAGCAGCCCTGGCCGGACACTCAAAGAGACCCAGTACTTC.

The CDR3 DNA sequence: TGTGCCACCAGCGAAACTCTGGGGGGTCTCTCCTACGAGCAGTACTTC. Its protein is CATSETLGGLSYEQYF. The chain links TRBV15 to TRBJ2-7, with a weak D call TRBD2 (6 bases). Germline CDR1 reads LNHNV; CDR2 reads YYDKDF (reference sequence). The CDR3 totals 16 residues. V was clipped by 5 bases and J by 0 bases, with 17 bases between them. Full variable domain (missing parts from reference TRBV15 and TRBJ2-7): DAMVIQNPRYQVTQFGKPVTLSCSQTLNHNVMYWYQQKSSQAPKLLFHYYDKDFNNEADTPDNFQSRRPNTSFCFLDIRSPGLGDTAMYLCATSETLGGLSYEQYFGPGTRLTVT.

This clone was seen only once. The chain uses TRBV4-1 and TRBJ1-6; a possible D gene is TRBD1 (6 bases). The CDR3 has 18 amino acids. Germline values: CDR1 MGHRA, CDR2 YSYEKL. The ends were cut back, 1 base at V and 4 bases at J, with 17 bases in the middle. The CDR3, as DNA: TGCGCCAGCAGCCAAGTGTCCGGGGGGCAGTTTTATAATTCACCCCTCCACTTT. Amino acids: CASSQVSGGQFYNSPLHF.

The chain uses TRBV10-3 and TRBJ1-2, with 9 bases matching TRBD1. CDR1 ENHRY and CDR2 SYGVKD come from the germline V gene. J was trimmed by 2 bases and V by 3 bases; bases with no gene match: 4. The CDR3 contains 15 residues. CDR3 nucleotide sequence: TGTGCCATCAGTGAAGGACAGGGGCGAAACTATGGCTACACCTTC. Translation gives CAISEGQGRNYGYTF.

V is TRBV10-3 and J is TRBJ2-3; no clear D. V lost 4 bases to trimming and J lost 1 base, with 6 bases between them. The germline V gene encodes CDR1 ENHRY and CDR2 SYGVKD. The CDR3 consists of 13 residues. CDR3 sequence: CAISGGRTDTQYF. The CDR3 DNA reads TGTGCCATCAGTGGTGGCCGCACAGATACGCAGTATTTT.

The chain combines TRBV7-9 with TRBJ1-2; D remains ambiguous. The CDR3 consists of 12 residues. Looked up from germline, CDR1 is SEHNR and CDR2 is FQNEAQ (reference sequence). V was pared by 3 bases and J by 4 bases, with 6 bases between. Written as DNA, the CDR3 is TGTGCCAGCAGCTTCCTCAGCTATGGCTACACCTTC. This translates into CASSFLSYGYTF.

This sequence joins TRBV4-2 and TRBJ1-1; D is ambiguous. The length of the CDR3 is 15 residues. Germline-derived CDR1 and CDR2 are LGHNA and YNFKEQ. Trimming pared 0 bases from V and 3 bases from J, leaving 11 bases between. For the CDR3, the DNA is TGTGCCAGCAGCCAAGAGCACGATTACTACACTGAAGCTTTCTTT. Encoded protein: CASSQEHDYYTEAFF.

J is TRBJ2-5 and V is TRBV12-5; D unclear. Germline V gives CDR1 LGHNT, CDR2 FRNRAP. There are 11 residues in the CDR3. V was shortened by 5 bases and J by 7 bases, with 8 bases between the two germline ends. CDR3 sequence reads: CASGAPGTQYF. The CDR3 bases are TGTGCTAGTGGTGCCCCCGGGACCCAGTACTTC.

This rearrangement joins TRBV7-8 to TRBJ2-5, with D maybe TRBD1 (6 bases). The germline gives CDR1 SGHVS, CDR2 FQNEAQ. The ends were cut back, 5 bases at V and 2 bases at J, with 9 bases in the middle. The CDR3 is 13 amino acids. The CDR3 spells CASSVDRQETQYF. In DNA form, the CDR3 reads TGTGCCAGCAGCGTCGACAGGCAAGAGACCCAGTACTTC.

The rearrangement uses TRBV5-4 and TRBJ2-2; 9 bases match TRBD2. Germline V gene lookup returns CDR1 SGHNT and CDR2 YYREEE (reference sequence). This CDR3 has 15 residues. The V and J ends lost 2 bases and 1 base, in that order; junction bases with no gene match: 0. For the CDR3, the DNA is TGTGCCAGCAGCTTAGCGGGGGGGAACACCGGGGAGCTGTTTTTT. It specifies CASSLAGGNTGELFF.

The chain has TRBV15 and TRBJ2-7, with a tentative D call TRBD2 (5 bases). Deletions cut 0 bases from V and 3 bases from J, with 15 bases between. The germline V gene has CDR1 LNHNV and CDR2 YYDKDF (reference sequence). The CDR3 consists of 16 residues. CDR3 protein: CATSRDWEMVIYEQYF. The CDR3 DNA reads TGTGCCACCAGCAGAGATTGGGAGATGGTAATCTACGAGCAGTACTTC.

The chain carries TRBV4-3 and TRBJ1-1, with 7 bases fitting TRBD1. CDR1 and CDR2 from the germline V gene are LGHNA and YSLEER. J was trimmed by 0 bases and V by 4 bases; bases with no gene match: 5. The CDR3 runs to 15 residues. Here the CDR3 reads CASSRATGLNTEAFF. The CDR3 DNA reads TGCGCCAGCAGCCGAGCGACAGGGTTGAACACTGAAGCTTTCTTT.

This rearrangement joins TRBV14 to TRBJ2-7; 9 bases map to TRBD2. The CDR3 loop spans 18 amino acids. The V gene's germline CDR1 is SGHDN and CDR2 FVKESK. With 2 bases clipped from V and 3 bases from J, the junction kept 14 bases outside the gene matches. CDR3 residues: CASSQTWGLAGFNYEQYF. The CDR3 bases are TGTGCCAGCAGCCAAACCTGGGGGCTAGCGGGATTCAACTACGAGCAGTACTTC.

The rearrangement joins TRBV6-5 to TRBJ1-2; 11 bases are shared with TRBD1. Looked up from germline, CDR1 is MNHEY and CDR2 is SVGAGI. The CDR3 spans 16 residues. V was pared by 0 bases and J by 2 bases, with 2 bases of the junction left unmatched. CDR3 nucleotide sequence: TGTGCCAGCAGTTACTCTTGGACAGGGGGCAACTATGGCTACACCTTC. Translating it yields CASSYSWTGGNYGYTF.